This TCR beta chain was documented in a study of T cell changes during pregnancy in multiple sclerosis. After removal of 5 bases from V and 4 bases from J, the junction contained 6 bases not matched to a gene. CDR1 is MNHEY, CDR2 SMNVEV, per germline (reference sequence). This CDR3 comprises 15 residues. Sequencing used immunoSEQ multiplex PCR; TCRdb keeps in-frame clones, though not all of them. Of tens of thousands of clones in the sample, approximately 94% were seen once. Sequenced material: peripheral blood, taken in the third trimester of pregnancy. This chain joins TRBV27 and TRBJ1-2, with 11 bases fitting TRBD1. This clonotype originated in a female donor with multiple sclerosis, enrolled in a pregnancy study. The CDR3 protein is CASSPGTGGIYGYTF. CDR3 coding DNA: TGTGCCAGCAGTCCCGGGACAGGGGGGATCTATGGCTACACCTTC.